Following are 27 T cell receptor beta chains from one sample sequenced in a study of blood T cell repertoires in COVID-19. Here immunoSEQ multiplex PCR was the method, and the copy in TCRdb shows in-frame clones only, minus some. The profile covers more than 70,000 clones, with about nine tenths appearing a single time and 5% to 5.5% taken by the ten largest. The sequenced sample consisted of peripheral blood. The receptor source for this set is a young woman with acute or convalescent COVID-19.

The CDR3 bases are TGCGCCAGCAGCCAATCCGGGACAGGGGCCTACGAGCAGTACTTC. It is translated as CASSQSGTGAYEQYF. The chain employs TRBV4-1 and TRBJ2-7; 10 bases fit TRBD1. V lost 2 bases to trimming and J lost 2 bases; unmatched junction nucleotides: 3. Looked up from germline, CDR1 is MGHRA and CDR2 is YSYEKL. The CDR3 has 15 amino acids.

The V gene is TRBV28, the J gene TRBJ1-1; D is possibly TRBD1 (6 bases). The CDR3 spans 13 residues. Germline CDR1 MDHEN, CDR2 SYDVKM. Between the trimmed V and J ends, which lost 4 bases and 10 bases, there was a span of 16 bases. CDR3 nucleotides: TGTGCCAGCAGTTGGAAAGAAGGACAGAGAGCTTTCTTT. It translates to CASSWKEGQRAFF.

The V call is TRBV10-2, the J call TRBJ1-5; the match to TRBD1 covers 7 bases. Germline V lookup: CDR1 WSHSY, CDR2 SAAADI. The CDR3 loop spans 15 amino acids. V lost 1 base and J lost 4; bases outside the gene matches: 4. The CDR3: CASSEYGTANQPQHF. The CDR3 DNA reads as TGCGCCAGCAGTGAGTACGGGACAGCAAATCAGCCCCAGCATTTT.

V and J are TRBV9 and TRBJ2-3, with 7 positions matching TRBD1. This CDR3 comprises 14 residues. V dropped 4 bases and J dropped 1; count of bases not matched to a gene: 3. Germline V gene data show CDR1 as SGDLS and CDR2 as YYNGEE. This CDR3 is CASSRTGGTDTQYF. The DNA of the CDR3 is TGTGCCAGCAGCAGGACAGGTGGCACAGATACGCAGTATTTT.

This clone occurred a few times. The chain is built from TRBV4-3 and TRBJ2-3; 7 bases align to TRBD2. Germline values: CDR1 LGHNA, CDR2 YSLEER. The CDR3 consists of 17 residues. V lost 0 bases to trimming and J lost 0 bases; unmatched junction nucleotides: 6. The CDR3 DNA reads TGCGCCAGCAGCCAAGATAGGGCTAGCGGTAGCACAGATACGCAGTATTTT. It translates to CASSQDRASGSTDTQYF.

This clone was seen a single time. The CDR3 region is CASRKPDRGIAEAFF. Here the CDR3 DNA reads TGTGCCAGTAGAAAACCGGACAGGGGAATAGCTGAAGCTTTCTTT. The chain couples TRBV19 to TRBJ1-1; 9 bases fit TRBD1. Germline V gives CDR1 LNHDA, CDR2 SQIVND (reference sequence). This CDR3 spans 15 amino acids. Trimming at V came to 6 bases and at J to 6 bases, leaving 11 bases not matched to a gene.

The V gene is TRBV4-2, the J gene TRBJ2-7, with 9 bases matching TRBD1. Germline CDR1 reads LGHNA; CDR2 reads YNFKEQ. J was trimmed by 3 bases and V by 3 bases; bases with no gene match: 9. This CDR3 comprises 16 residues. CDR3 loop: CASSQADRGGIYEQYF. DNA for the CDR3: TGTGCCAGCAGCCAGGCGGACAGGGGCGGGATCTACGAGCAGTACTTC.

CDR3 nucleotides: TGTGCCAGCGCCTCGGTGGCGGGACAGACGACCAATGAGCAGTTCTTC. It yields the protein CASASVAGQTTNEQFF. The chain is built from TRBV18 and TRBJ2-1, with D tentatively TRBD1 (7 bases). This CDR3 is 16 amino acids long. Germline CDR1 KGHSH, CDR2 LQKENI. The V end was cut by 8 bases, the J end by 6 bases, with 23 bases between.

The chain links TRBV21-1 to TRBJ1-6. TRBV21-1 is marked as a pseudogene. The length of the CDR3 is 17 residues. For the CDR3, the DNA is TGTGCCAGCAGCAAAGAATCCCTGAGCTCCTATAATTCACCCCTCCACTTT. Amino acids: CASSKESLSSYNSPLHF.

CDR3 loop: CAWGVWAGDAYEQYF. The CDR3 DNA is TGTGCCTGGGGCGTCTGGGCGGGGGATGCCTACGAGCAGTACTTC. This sequence joins TRBV30 and TRBJ2-7; 7 nucleotides line up with TRBD2. CDR1 is GTSNPN and CDR2 is SVGIG in the germline V gene (reference sequence). V gave up 5 bases and J gave up 2 bases; unmatched junction bases: 12. This CDR3 comprises 15 residues.

The V and J genes are TRBV7-9 and TRBJ2-3; 9 positions agree with TRBD1. The V and J ends lost 3 bases and 4 bases, in that order; junction bases with no gene match: 2. Per the germline V gene, CDR1 is SEHNR and CDR2 is FQNEAQ (reference sequence). CDR3 size: 14 residues. CDR3 amino acids: CASSFGQGSDTQYF. The DNA for the CDR3 is TGTGCCAGCAGCTTTGGACAGGGGTCAGATACGCAGTATTTT.

The rearrangement joins TRBV5-4 to TRBJ2-7; D unresolved. The CDR3 loop spans 14 amino acids. Germline CDR1 and CDR2: SGHNT and YYREEE (reference sequence). Trimming cost V 0 bases and J 3 bases, with 10 bases left between them. The CDR3 loop is CASSLGERNYEQYF. The DNA of the CDR3 is TGTGCCAGCAGCTTGGGCGAGAGGAACTACGAGCAGTACTTC.

The V gene is TRBV28, the J gene TRBJ1-1; D is perhaps TRBD1 (6 bases). Germline loops: CDR1 MDHEN, CDR2 SYDVKM. CDR3 length: 14 residues. Trimming pared 5 bases from V and 6 bases from J, leaving 16 bases between. The CDR3 sequence: CASSRTGIVAEAFF. For the CDR3, the DNA is TGTGCCAGCAGTCGTACAGGGATCGTGGCTGAAGCTTTCTTT.

The chain is built from TRBV13 and TRBJ1-6, with 7 nucleotides matching TRBD1. The CDR3 sequence is 15 residues long. Germline values: CDR1 PRHDT, CDR2 FYEKMQ (reference sequence). With V trimmed by 5 bases and J by 5 bases, 6 bases remained unmatched. CDR3 nucleotides: TGTGCCAGCAGCGAGAGGGGGCCCGATAATTCACCCCTCCACTTT. It yields the protein CASSERGPDNSPLHF.

This clone appeared a few times. The rearrangement links TRBV5-1 to TRBJ1-2; 7 nucleotides align to TRBD1. Germline values: CDR1 SGHRS, CDR2 YFSETQ. V gave up 4 bases and J gave up 6 bases; unmatched junction bases: 9. CDR3 length equals 14 residues. The CDR3 DNA reads TGCGCCAGCAGCCCCAATTTAGGGGGCGATGGCTACACCTTC. This sequence encodes CASSPNLGGDGYTF. Combining the CDR3 with reference TRBV5-1 and TRBJ1-2 gives the whole variable domain KAGVTQTPRYLIKTRGQQVTLSCSPISGHRSVSWYQQTPGQGLQFLFEYFSETQRNKGNFPGRFSGRQFSNSRSEMNVSTLELGDSALYLCASSPNLGGDGYTFGSGTRLTVV.

The chain links TRBV18 to TRBJ2-1, with 9 positions matching TRBD2. The CDR3 length is 17 residues. Trimming removed 0 bases from V and 4 bases from J; junction bases left unmatched: 7. Germline assignment: CDR1 KGHSH and CDR2 LQKENI. CDR3 sequence: CASSPPLAGRPYNEQFF. The DNA for the CDR3 is TGTGCCAGCTCACCACCGCTAGCGGGGAGACCTTACAATGAGCAGTTCTTC.

This clone was counted once. The rearrangement joins TRBV5-5 to TRBJ1-4; a possible D gene is TRBD1 (5 bases). CDR1 and CDR2 from the germline V gene are SGHKS and YYEKEE (reference sequence). The CDR3 contains 15 residues. Trimming removed 2 bases at V and 0 bases at J, with 8 bases between. The CDR3 DNA follows: TGTGCCAGCAGCTTTGGCAGGGCAACTAATGAAAAACTGTTTTTT. Residues: CASSFGRATNEKLFF. The complete variable domain, with remaining parts taken from reference TRBV5-5 and TRBJ1-4, reads DAGVTQSPTHLIKTRGQQVTLRCSPISGHKSVSWYQQVLGQGPQFIFQYYEKEERGRGNFPDRFSARQFPNYSSELNVNALLLGDSALYLCASSFGRATNEKLFFGSGTQLSVL.

V usage is TRBV4-1 and J usage is TRBJ1-5; TRBD1 matches 7 bases. The CDR3 spans 16 residues. After removal of 4 bases from V and 4 bases from J, the junction contained 10 bases not matched to a gene. Germline loops: CDR1 MGHRA, CDR2 YSYEKL. CDR3 loop: CASSPTGDQMNQPQHF. Here the CDR3 DNA reads TGCGCCAGCAGCCCTACAGGGGACCAGATGAATCAGCCCCAGCATTTT.

The V gene is TRBV7-2, the J gene TRBJ2-1, with a weak D call TRBD2 (5 bases). Germline-derived CDR1 and CDR2 are SGHTA and FQGNSA. CDR3 length: 14 residues. V was pared by 1 base and J by 7 bases, with 11 bases between. CDR3 sequence (DNA): TGTGCCAGCAGCTTAGGCAGATCGGGGAATGAGCAGTTCTTC. Protein sequence: CASSLGRSGNEQFF.

The rearrangement joins TRBV4-3 to TRBJ1-2, with TRBD1 matching 9 bases. The CDR3 contains 16 residues. Germline V gene data show CDR1 as LGHNA and CDR2 as YSLEER. The V gene end was trimmed by 0 bases and the J gene end by 4 bases; junction bases not matched to a gene: 6. The CDR3: CASSQDLGQGSYGYTF. The CDR3 bases are TGCGCCAGCAGCCAAGACCTCGGACAGGGGAGCTATGGCTACACCTTC.

This chain uses TRBV6-5 with TRBJ2-1, with 9 bases lining up with TRBD1. V was pared by 8 bases and J by 6 bases, with 11 bases of the junction left unmatched. This CDR3 comprises 15 residues. The germline V gene has CDR1 MNHEY and CDR2 SVGAGI. CDR3 DNA sequence: TGTGCCAGCCATACCGGTGGGACAGGGCCCAATGAGCAGTTCTTC. It is translated as CASHTGGTGPNEQFF.

The rearrangement uses TRBV7-9 and TRBJ2-3, with 7 bases aligning to TRBD2. The germline CDR1 and CDR2 sequences are SEHNR and FQNEAQ (reference sequence). The CDR3 has 16 amino acids. V shed 5 bases, J shed 0 bases, and the junction held 8 bases outside the gene matches. The DNA of the CDR3 is TGTGCCAGCAGCCCCCCATTAGCGGGCAGCACAGATACGCAGTATTTT. Its translation is CASSPPLAGSTDTQYF.

J is TRBJ1-1 and V is TRBV2; the D gene is possibly TRBD1 (6 bases). Germline V gene lookup returns CDR1 SNHLY and CDR2 FYNNEI. The germline V and J ends were trimmed by 4 bases and 7 bases, with 16 bases remaining between them. CDR3 length: 14 residues. Here the CDR3 reads CASSGGRGIGEAFF. In DNA form, the CDR3 reads TGTGCCAGCAGTGGGGGCAGGGGAATAGGTGAAGCTTTCTTT.

J is TRBJ1-1 and V is TRBV5-1; TRBD1 might be the D (6 bases). Germline assignment: CDR1 SGHRS and CDR2 YFSETQ. Deletions cut 4 bases from V and 1 base from J, with 14 bases between. The CDR3 has 15 amino acids. Written as DNA, the CDR3 is TGCGCCAGCAGCGTCTCAGGGGTAGGGAACACTGAAGCTTTCTTT. Amino acids: CASSVSGVGNTEAFF.

The chain carries TRBV2 and TRBJ2-5, with TRBD2 matching over 11 bases. Germline V lookup: CDR1 SNHLY, CDR2 FYNNEI. V lost 6 bases and J lost 5; bases outside the gene matches: 5. The CDR3 extends over 14 amino acids. The CDR3 protein is CASSRLAGRETQYF. The CDR3 DNA follows: TGTGCCAGCAGCAGACTAGCGGGAAGGGAGACCCAGTACTTC.

The rearrangement uses TRBV5-8 and TRBJ2-7, with no clear D. The CDR3 extends over 14 amino acids. The germline V gene encodes CDR1 SGHTS and CDR2 YDEGEE. The V gene lost 4 bases and the J gene lost 7 bases, with 18 bases spanning the gap. CDR3 in amino acids: CASSAIVSGVEQYF. CDR3 in DNA: TGTGCCAGCAGCGCTATCGTATCGGGTGTGGAGCAGTACTTC.

The chain couples TRBV30 to TRBJ2-3; D is perhaps TRBD1 (5 bases). Germline V lookup: CDR1 GTSNPN, CDR2 SVGIG (reference sequence). The CDR3 covers 13 residues. The germline V and J ends were trimmed by 2 bases and 3 bases, with 9 bases remaining between them. CDR3 coding DNA: TGTGCCTGGAGTTCCCCAGGGACAGATACGCAGTATTTT. Protein: CAWSSPGTDTQYF.